This T cell receptor beta chain came from a study of blood T cell repertoires in COVID-19. Study-level background: Some COVID-19 samples were acute and others convalescent; all came from the United States, Italy and Spain. Sources were T cells, B-cell-depleted T cells, or PBMCs; the material itself was cDNA or gDNA.

As processed by the authors: Nucleated cell counts were estimated from reference gene primer amplification. Clones were sequenced by immunoSEQ multiplex PCR, and TCRdb holds only the in-frame ones, with some missing. For V, J and clone size, that table is used; D and trimming come from the DNA. The sample records 250,000 to 300,000 clones, roughly 90% being singletons. V lost 4 bases and J 0 bases, leaving 11 bases between the germline ends. The CDR3 has 15 amino acids. CDR1 SGHTS and CDR2 YDEGEE come from the germline V gene. Sequences were obtained from peripheral blood. V usage is TRBV5-8 and J usage is TRBJ1-5, with a possible D match to TRBD1 (6 bases). This receptor was taken from a woman between 40 and 50 years old who had recovered from COVID-19. This CDR3 reads CASSAGQYSNQPQHF. For the CDR3, the DNA is TGTGCCAGCAGCGCCGGACAGTATAGCAATCAGCCCCAGCATTTT.